The 14 T cell receptor beta chains below were found in one sample sequenced in a study of graft-versus-host responses after intestinal transplantation. These receptors are not linked to any known antigen. The repertoire was sequenced with immunoSEQ multiplex PCR; TCRdb's copy has only in-frame clones and lacks some. The sample shows roughly 120,000 clones, more than 80% of them seen only once. Sequencing was performed on unstimulated CD4+ T cells sorted from spleen or lymph node cells, taken before transplant. The receptors were sampled from a human donor who was the organ donor for an intestinal transplant.

This rearrangement joins TRBV6-5 to TRBJ2-1; 8 bases are a match to TRBD2. This CDR3 has 14 residues. The junction had 13 bases not matched to a gene; V was cut back by 10 bases and J by 8 bases. Germline CDR1 and CDR2: MNHEY and SVGAGI. The chain's CDR3 is CATTDIAGTYEQFF. CDR3 DNA sequence: TGTGCCACTACGGACATAGCGGGAACCTATGAGCAGTTCTTC.

The chain joins TRBV28 to TRBJ1-4, with D possibly TRBD1 on 5 matching bases. Trimming took off 3 bases at V and 8 bases at J, with 16 bases between the two ends. Per the germline V gene, CDR1 is MDHEN and CDR2 is SYDVKM. The CDR3 has 15 residues. This chain's CDR3 is CASSFLPGLGEKLFF. CDR3 nucleotide sequence: TGTGCCAGCAGTTTTCTTCCGGGGCTAGGGGAAAAACTGTTTTTT. The variable domain in full, completed from reference TRBV28 and TRBJ1-4, reads DVKVTQSSRYLVKRTGEKVFLECVQDMDHENMFWYRQDPGLGLRLIYFSYDVKMKEKGDIPEGYSVSREKKERFSLILESASTNQTSMYLCASSFLPGLGEKLFFGSGTQLSVL.

This chain joins TRBV19 and TRBJ2-7; 8 nucleotides agree with TRBD2. The J segment lost 2 bases and the V segment lost 6 bases, leaving 6 bases of the junction unmatched. The CDR3 totals 14 residues. CDR1 is LNHDA, CDR2 SQIVND, per germline (reference sequence). In DNA form, the CDR3 reads TGTGCCAGTAGGACGGCGGGAGGTCCCTACGAGCAGTACTTC. It specifies CASRTAGGPYEQYF.

The rearrangement joins TRBV6-5 to TRBJ1-2; TRBD1 agrees at 9 bases. Trimming cost V 6 bases and J 8 bases; bases outside gene matches: 7. Germline V CDR1 and CDR2: MNHEY, SVGAGI. The CDR3 is 13 amino acids. The CDR3 here is CASSPGTGLGYTF. For the CDR3, the DNA is TGTGCCAGCAGCCCCGGGACAGGGCTAGGCTACACCTTC.

This clone was observed a single time. Here the CDR3 reads CASSGTSGRAPDTQYF. CDR3 sequence (DNA): TGTGCCAGCAGCGGCACTAGCGGGAGGGCCCCAGATACGCAGTATTTT. The chain joins TRBV9 to TRBJ2-3; the match to TRBD2 covers 13 bases. CDR3 size: 16 residues. V was clipped by 3 bases and J by 4 bases; unmatched bases: 5. Germline V lookup: CDR1 SGDLS, CDR2 YYNGEE. Combining the CDR3 with reference TRBV9 and TRBJ2-3 gives the whole variable domain DSGVTQTPKHLITATGQRVTLRCSPRSGDLSVYWYQQSLDQGLQFLIQYYNGEERAKGNILERFSAQQFPDLHSELNLSSLELGDSALYFCASSGTSGRAPDTQYFGPGTRLTVL.

This chain links TRBV28 with TRBJ2-4, with D perhaps matching TRBD2 (6 bases). The CDR3 length is 17 residues. Trimming took off 3 bases at V and 0 bases at J, with 15 bases between the two ends. The germline gives CDR1 MDHEN, CDR2 SYDVKM. The CDR3 is CASSLISEGLAKNIQYF. CDR3 DNA: TGTGCCAGCAGTTTGATATCGGAGGGGTTAGCCAAAAACATTCAGTACTTC. The whole variable domain, filled in from reference TRBV28 and TRBJ2-4, reads DVKVTQSSRYLVKRTGEKVFLECVQDMDHENMFWYRQDPGLGLRLIYFSYDVKMKEKGDIPEGYSVSREKKERFSLILESASTNQTSMYLCASSLISEGLAKNIQYFGAGTRLSVL.

V and J are TRBV6-1 and TRBJ1-5; D gene ambiguous. Trimming removed 3 bases at V and 0 bases at J, with 3 bases between. The CDR3 runs 13 residues. In germline, CDR1 is MNHNS, CDR2 SASEGT. CDR3 DNA: TGTGCCAGCAGTGATTATAGCAATCAGCCCCAGCATTTT. It is translated as CASSDYSNQPQHF.

With respect to this clone: A junction boundary mismatches the germline segment, possibly from a read error. This specimen includes other DNA sequences encoding the same CDR3. The chain links TRBV6-5 to TRBJ2-7; the match to TRBD1 covers 7 bases. Germline CDR1 reads MNHEY; CDR2 reads SVGAGI. The CDR3 contains 13 residues. The CDR3 sequence: CASSRTGTYEQYF. The DNA of the CDR3 is TGCGCCAGCTCAAGGACAGGCACCTACGAGCAGTACTTC.

This chain connects TRBV6-5 to TRBJ1-5; D call uncertain. Trimming removed 5 bases from V and 11 bases from J, with 13 bases in between. CDR1 is MNHEY and CDR2 is SVGAGI in the germline V gene. The CDR3 loop spans 12 amino acids. This CDR3 is CASSNLGGTQHF. The CDR3 DNA follows: TGTGCCAGCAGTAACCTAGGAGGGACCCAGCATTTT.

V and J are TRBV28 and TRBJ2-3; weak D call: TRBD2 (6 bases). V shed 5 bases and J shed 5 bases, with 23 bases lying between them. The CDR3 runs to 17 residues. Germline-derived CDR1 and CDR2 are MDHEN and SYDVKM. CDR3 DNA: TGTGCCAGCAGTGAGTCTCAATGGGCGGGGCGAGGAGATACGCAGTATTTT. This encodes CASSESQWAGRGDTQYF.

This chain connects TRBV5-1 to TRBJ2-7, with D possibly being TRBD2 (6 bases). The germline CDR1 and CDR2 sequences are SGHRS and YFSETQ. Trimming left V 2 bases short and J 0 bases short, with 6 bases between. The CDR3 is 13 amino acids. This CDR3 reads CASSFGSSYEQYF. The CDR3, as DNA: TGCGCCAGCAGCTTCGGGAGCTCCTACGAGCAGTACTTC.

The chain combines TRBV5-5 with TRBJ2-7; D not resolved. CDR3 length: 12 residues. The V gene's germline CDR1 is SGHKS and CDR2 YYEKEE (reference sequence). Trimming cost V 4 bases and J 2 bases, with 7 bases left between them. The CDR3 region is CASSQIAYEQYF. The CDR3 DNA reads TGTGCCAGCAGCCAGATCGCCTACGAGCAGTACTTC.

The chain has TRBV7-8 and TRBJ2-3, with a weak D call TRBD2 (6 bases). This CDR3 region has 15 residues. The V end was cut by 1 base, the J end by 10 bases, with 18 bases between. From germline, CDR1 is SGHVS and CDR2 FQNEAQ. For the CDR3, the DNA is TGTGCCAGCAGCTTAGGGAGGGACCATGGCAGGGCGCAGTATTTT. The encoded protein is CASSLGRDHGRAQYF.

This clone has just one count. V and J are TRBV7-8 and TRBJ2-7, with 9 bases aligning to TRBD2. The germline CDR1 and CDR2 sequences are SGHVS and FQNEAQ. The CDR3 runs 16 residues. V lost 5 bases, J lost 0 bases, and 8 bases stayed unmatched. CDR3 sequence: CASSPKTSGSSYEQYF. The DNA of the CDR3 is TGTGCCAGCAGCCCGAAGACTAGCGGCAGCTCCTACGAGCAGTACTTC.